These 5 T cell receptor beta chains were sequenced from one sample in a study of early T cells in non-severe SARS-CoV-2 infection. TCRdb passed the 5' RACE reads through MiXCR, listing each CDR3 protein once. The repertoire has 95,000 to 150,000 distinct CDR3 sequences, 15% of them found once; the top ten carry 21%. The sequenced sample was whole blood. These receptors were obtained from an adult who was a healthcare worker with PCR-confirmed SARS-CoV-2 infection or an uninfected control (not recorded which).

This clonotype was counted between two and nine times. V usage is TRBV30 and J usage is TRBJ1-1, with a weak D call TRBD1 (5 bases). Trimming shortened V by 0 bases and J by 1 base, and 12 bases separated the two germline ends. The CDR3 totals 15 residues. Germline loops: CDR1 GTSNPN, CDR2 SVGIG (reference sequence). This chain's CDR3 is CAWSVQGAANTEAFF. CDR3 coding DNA: TGTGCCTGGAGTGTACAAGGGGCGGCGAACACTGAAGCTTTCTTT.

This clonotype was seen more than once but under ten times. The chain carries TRBV6-2 or TRBV6-3 and TRBJ2-7, with 11 nucleotides matching TRBD2. The CDR3 sequence is 15 residues long. Germline CDR1 MNHEY, CDR2 SVGEGT. The V segment lost 6 bases and the J segment 3 bases; nucleotides outside the gene matches: 7. The CDR3 reads CASRPSGTSGYEQYF. In nucleotides, the CDR3 is TGTGCCAGCAGACCCTCCGGGACTAGCGGCTACGAGCAGTACTTC.

This clonotype was counted many times. The rearrangement joins TRBV27 to TRBJ2-1; D remains unclear. The V gene lost 6 bases and the J gene lost 0 bases, with 12 bases spanning the gap. The germline gives CDR1 MNHEY, CDR2 SMNVEV (reference sequence). The CDR3 has 15 amino acids. The CDR3 spells CASRPTVSSYNEQFF. DNA of the CDR3: TGTGCCAGCAGACCCACAGTTAGCTCCTACAATGAGCAGTTCTTC.

Ten or more counts support this clonotype. V usage is TRBV6-1 and J usage is TRBJ1-1; D uncertain. From germline, CDR1 is MNHNS and CDR2 SASEGT. This CDR3 is 13 amino acids long. Trimming removed 4 bases from V and 4 bases from J, with 10 bases in between. The CDR3 bases are TGTGCCAGCAGTGTAGAGGGTACCACTGAAGCTTTCTTT. It yields the protein CASSVEGTTEAFF.

This clonotype was seen repeatedly, ten times or more. The CDR3 coding sequence is TGCGCCAGCAGCCAGCCTGCTCGGGAGGCTGGGGGCGAGCAGTACTTC. Translation gives CASSQPAREAGGEQYF. The J gene is TRBJ2-7, the V gene TRBV4-1; 7 nucleotides align to TRBD2. After removal of 3 bases from V and 6 bases from J, the junction contained 14 bases not matched to a gene. The germline V gene encodes CDR1 MGHRA and CDR2 YSYEKL. The CDR3 length is 16 residues.